The rows below give T cell receptor beta chains drawn from one sample of a study of T cell responses to AZD1222 COVID-19 vaccine. Libraries were prepared by immunoSEQ multiplex PCR; TCRdb keeps only in-frame clonotypes and omits some of them. Seen here are 100,000 to 130,000 clones, over 80% observed once, and the top ten hold about 6.6%. The sequencing here drew on peripheral blood, taken 28 days after the second AZD1222 dose. These TCRs come from an adult who received the AZD1222 COVID-19 vaccine. Each CDR3 is given with its conserved first and last residue. Each record gives: clone size, D gene, J gene, V gene, CDR3 DNA, CDR3 protein. The D gene is left open where the match is weak. Some rows have no size entry. The others give once, few or many, or a class for an expanded clone.

abundance: few
d_gene: .
j_gene: TRBJ2-1
v_gene: TRBV10-3
CDR3nt: TGTGCCATCAGTGAGTCAATACGGGACAATGAGCAGTTCTTC
CDR3aa: CAISESIRDNEQFF

abundance: .
d_gene: TRBD1
j_gene: TRBJ2-5
v_gene: TRBV5-1
CDR3nt: TGCGCCAGCAGCTCTGGGACAGGGGTGGAGACCCAGTACTTC
CDR3aa: CASSSGTGVETQYF

abundance: once
d_gene: .
j_gene: TRBJ1-3
v_gene: TRBV6-5
CDR3nt: TGTGCCAGCAGTTACGGAACAGGATACTCTGGAAACACCATATATTTT
CDR3aa: CASSYGTGYSGNTIYF

abundance: .
d_gene: .
j_gene: TRBJ1-5
v_gene: TRBV20-1
CDR3nt: TGCAGTGCTAGTCGAATACAGGGACGGGCCAATCAGCCCCAGCATTTT
CDR3aa: CSASRIQGRANQPQHF

abundance: few
d_gene: .
j_gene: TRBJ2-2
v_gene: TRBV11-2
CDR3nt: TGTGCCAGCAGCTCCCCGCGGAACACCGGGGAGCTGTTTTTT
CDR3aa: CASSSPRNTGELFF

abundance: .
d_gene: TRBD1
j_gene: TRBJ2-7
v_gene: TRBV6-6
CDR3nt: TGTGCCAGCAGTTACACCGGGACAGGGGAGAGGGGGCAGTACTTC
CDR3aa: CASSYTGTGERGQYF

abundance: .
d_gene: .
j_gene: TRBJ2-3
v_gene: TRBV7-2
CDR3nt: TGTGCCAGCAGCATAGTGAGGGCAGATACGCAGTATTTT
CDR3aa: CASSIVRADTQYF

abundance: .
d_gene: TRBD1
j_gene: TRBJ1-2
v_gene: TRBV6-5
CDR3nt: TGTGCCAGCAGCTACGACAGGGCTCGTGGCTACACCTTC
CDR3aa: CASSYDRARGYTF

abundance: .
d_gene: TRBD2
j_gene: TRBJ2-1
v_gene: TRBV5-8
CDR3nt: TGTGCCAGCAGCCCCGGGACTAGCGGCTTCTCCTACAATGAGCAGTTCTTC
CDR3aa: CASSPGTSGFSYNEQFF

abundance: .
d_gene: .
j_gene: TRBJ1-1
v_gene: TRBV7-2
CDR3nt: TGTGCCAGCAGCTTCCGGGAGGCCACTGAAGCTTTCTTT
CDR3aa: CASSFREATEAFF

abundance: .
d_gene: TRBD2
j_gene: TRBJ2-5
v_gene: TRBV5-1
CDR3nt: TGCGCCAGCAGCTTGGCGGCAGCGGGGATCCGGGAGACCCAGTACTTC
CDR3aa: CASSLAAAGIRETQYF

abundance: .
d_gene: .
j_gene: TRBJ1-1
v_gene: TRBV12-3/TRBV12-4
CDR3nt: TGTGCCAGCAGTTTAAGAGGGGACACTGAAGCTTTCTTT
CDR3aa: CASSLRGDTEAFF

abundance: .
d_gene: .
j_gene: TRBJ1-2
v_gene: TRBV9
CDR3nt: TGTGCCAGCAGCGCGAGGACACCTGGCTACACCTTC
CDR3aa: CASSARTPGYTF

abundance: .
d_gene: .
j_gene: TRBJ2-7
v_gene: TRBV11-2
CDR3nt: TGTGCCAGCAGCTTATCCCCAAGCTCCTACGAGCAGTACTTC
CDR3aa: CASSLSPSSYEQYF

abundance: .
d_gene: .
j_gene: TRBJ2-7
v_gene: TRBV27
CDR3nt: TGTGCCAGCAGTTTATTTATGGGGGGCTCCTACGAGCAGTACTTC
CDR3aa: CASSLFMGGSYEQYF

abundance: .
d_gene: .
j_gene: TRBJ2-3
v_gene: TRBV5-1
CDR3nt: TGCGCCAGCAGCTTGGAAATAAGCACAGATACGCAGTATTTT
CDR3aa: CASSLEISTDTQYF

abundance: .
d_gene: TRBD1
j_gene: TRBJ1-2
v_gene: TRBV27
CDR3nt: TGTGCCAGCAGCGACAGGGCGGGTGGCTACACCTTC
CDR3aa: CASSDRAGGYTF

abundance: .
d_gene: TRBD1
j_gene: TRBJ1-4
v_gene: TRBV3-1/TRBV3-2
CDR3nt: TGTGCCAGCAGCCCCGGACAGGGCCTAATAGGTGAAAAACTGTTTTTT
CDR3aa: CASSPGQGLIGEKLFF

abundance: .
d_gene: .
j_gene: TRBJ2-3
v_gene: TRBV9
CDR3nt: TGTGCCAGCAGCGCTCAGGTGGCTAGCACAGATACGCAGTATTTT
CDR3aa: CASSAQVASTDTQYF

abundance: .
d_gene: TRBD1
j_gene: TRBJ1-1
v_gene: TRBV27
CDR3nt: TGTGCCAGCAGGACCCAGGGGGCGCGCGTGGCTTTCTTT
CDR3aa: CASRTQGARVAFF

abundance: .
d_gene: .
j_gene: TRBJ2-1
v_gene: TRBV5-6
CDR3nt: TGTGCCAGCAGCTTGGGGGTACGAGGGATTTTCTACAATGAGCAGTTCTTC
CDR3aa: CASSLGVRGIFYNEQFF

abundance: .
d_gene: .
j_gene: TRBJ2-7
v_gene: TRBV5-6
CDR3nt: TGTGCCAGCACTTACAGGGTACGTTACGAGCAGTACTTC
CDR3aa: CASTYRVRYEQYF

abundance: .
d_gene: TRBD2
j_gene: TRBJ2-1
v_gene: TRBV6-2/TRBV6-3
CDR3nt: TGTGCCAGCAGTTACTCAGGCGGGTTTGGACTAGCGGGAAGAGAGGAGCAGTTCTTC
CDR3aa: CASSYSGGFGLAGREEQFF

abundance: .
d_gene: .
j_gene: TRBJ2-7
v_gene: TRBV2
CDR3nt: TGTGCCAGCAGTGAAGCATGGACCCCCTACGAGCAGTACTTC
CDR3aa: CASSEAWTPYEQYF

abundance: .
d_gene: .
j_gene: TRBJ2-7
v_gene: TRBV5-4
CDR3nt: TGTGCCAGCAGTCCAACCGGGAGCTACGAGCAGTACTTC
CDR3aa: CASSPTGSYEQYF

abundance: .
d_gene: .
j_gene: TRBJ2-1
v_gene: TRBV19
CDR3nt: TGTGCCAGTACCCGGGACCGGGAGAGGGACAATGAGCAGTTCTTC
CDR3aa: CASTRDRERDNEQFF

abundance: .
d_gene: .
j_gene: TRBJ1-2
v_gene: TRBV29-1
CDR3nt: TGCAGCGTTGGGAGCGAGAGCTATGGCTACACCTTC
CDR3aa: CSVGSESYGYTF

abundance: .
d_gene: TRBD2
j_gene: TRBJ2-1
v_gene: TRBV19
CDR3nt: TGTGCCAGTAGTGCGATAGCGGGAGGGCCTAATGAGCAGTTCTTC
CDR3aa: CASSAIAGGPNEQFF

abundance: .
d_gene: .
j_gene: TRBJ2-7
v_gene: TRBV18
CDR3nt: TGTGCCAGCTCACCTCAGGAGGTTACGCCCTACGAGCAGTACTTC
CDR3aa: CASSPQEVTPYEQYF

abundance: .
d_gene: TRBD1
j_gene: TRBJ1-4
v_gene: TRBV19
CDR3nt: TGTGCCAGTAGACCATCGACAGGGGGTGTGGAAAAACTGTTTTTT
CDR3aa: CASRPSTGGVEKLFF

abundance: .
d_gene: .
j_gene: TRBJ1-2
v_gene: TRBV5-6
CDR3nt: TGTGCCAGCAGCTCGGCTGCTTATTTTAACTATGGCTACACCTTC
CDR3aa: CASSSAAYFNYGYTF

abundance: .
d_gene: TRBD1
j_gene: TRBJ1-5
v_gene: TRBV5-6
CDR3nt: TGTGCCAGCAGCCGGACAGGATTCCAGCCCCAGCATTTT
CDR3aa: CASSRTGFQPQHF

abundance: .
d_gene: .
j_gene: TRBJ1-3
v_gene: TRBV28
CDR3nt: TGTGCCAGCAGCCCTTCAGGGTTTGGCGGAAACACCATATATTTT
CDR3aa: CASSPSGFGGNTIYF

abundance: .
d_gene: .
j_gene: TRBJ1-6
v_gene: TRBV28
CDR3nt: TGTGCCAGCAGCGTACCTATCTCGTCGACAGGAAGTCCTAATTCACCCCTCCACTTT
CDR3aa: CASSVPISSTGSPNSPLHF

abundance: .
d_gene: .
j_gene: TRBJ1-2
v_gene: TRBV18
CDR3nt: TGTGCCAGCTCACCACCGGGCCCCCCGGTGGGCTACACCTTC
CDR3aa: CASSPPGPPVGYTF

abundance: .
d_gene: .
j_gene: TRBJ2-7
v_gene: TRBV6-2/TRBV6-3
CDR3nt: TGTGCCAGCAGTTGGCCCGGAACCTACGAGCAGTACTTC
CDR3aa: CASSWPGTYEQYF

abundance: .
d_gene: .
j_gene: TRBJ1-1
v_gene: TRBV30
CDR3nt: TGTGCCTGGGGTGGGGGAAACACTGAAGCTTTCTTT
CDR3aa: CAWGGGNTEAFF

abundance: .
d_gene: .
j_gene: TRBJ1-1
v_gene: TRBV7-9
CDR3nt: TGTGCCAGCAGCTTATGGGCATCTAGGAACACTGAAGCTTTCTTT
CDR3aa: CASSLWASRNTEAFF

abundance: .
d_gene: .
j_gene: TRBJ2-1
v_gene: TRBV7-9
CDR3nt: TGTGCCAGCAGGAAGGACGGTAGCTCCTACAATGAGCAGTTCTTC
CDR3aa: CASRKDGSSYNEQFF

abundance: .
d_gene: .
j_gene: TRBJ1-5
v_gene: TRBV4-1
CDR3nt: TGCGCCAGCAGCCAAGTCGGGGAGGGTCAGCCCCAGCATTTT
CDR3aa: CASSQVGEGQPQHF